These T cell receptor beta chains were read from a single sample in a study of blood T cell repertoires in COVID-19. Assay used: immunoSEQ multiplex PCR; TCRdb lists only in-frame clones, some missing. The sample includes fewer than 250,000 clones, around 88% of them seen just once. The material sequenced was PBMCs or T cells enriched from blood (not recorded which). Receptor source: a woman between 50 and 59 years old with acute COVID-19. The conserved cysteine and the conserved F or W are not part of the CDR3 here. A D gene is named only where the DNA matches it firmly.

TRBV19 TRBD1 ASSTGQGAAYYGYT
TRBV6-5 TRBD1 ASSRPGTGLLEAF
TRBV18 . ASSRTGSGENTEAF
TRBV4-3 TRBD2 ASSQDLAGWNEQF
TRBV2 TRBD2 ASRASGRIRSYNEQF
TRBV19 TRBD2 ASSLGLAVSYNEQF
TRBV28 TRBD1 ASRQRGTGGNGYT
TRBV15 TRBD1 ATSLQGSYGYT
TRBV6-5 . ASSYSLAPNNSPLH
TRBV11-1 . ASSQEGTGFEAF
TRBV11-3 TRBD2 ASSPSGSTDTQY
TRBV7-2 . ASSIPGFTGNTIY
TRBV3-1/TRBV3-2 TRBD2 ASSQETGTSGNTDTQY
TRBV18 TRBD1 ASSLKGTVTFSSGNTIY
TRBV9 TRBD1 ASSPNRGNPEKLF
TRBV29-1 TRBD1 SVARTGRETQY
TRBV25-1 . ASLRGGSETQY
TRBV6-1 . ASSDRDTRQETQY
TRBV2 TRBD2 ASWTSGTETQY
TRBV7-2 TRBD2 ASSSPGGDGQQY
TRBV2 TRBD1 ASGSQGASGLF
TRBV24-1 TRBD2 ATSDRGLAGGPRPDTQY
TRBV6-5 TRBD2 ASPRGTSEWDEQY
TRBV9 TRBD1 ASSVQGTGVPGELF
TRBV4-2 TRBD2 ASSGGSGREHVRETQY
TRBV24-1 TRBD1 ATSDPGTASNEKLF
TRBV4-2 TRBD2 ASSPAGLAGFSGELF
TRBV27 . ASALRDNNQPQH
TRBV2 TRBD2 ASKGGAGDEQF
TRBV7-9 TRBD2 ASSLPARTSGSGNEQF
TRBV5-6 TRBD1 ASSYDRVISYEQY
TRBV11-2 TRBD1 ASSLSPSWDSNEKLF
TRBV7-8 . ASSLQGPAIEAF
TRBV30 . AWSVLATGGPQH
TRBV28 TRBD1 ASSTGGLTDTQY
TRBV30 TRBD1 AWSPTGVGQPQH
TRBV5-4 TRBD2 ASSLAGPSYEQY
TRBV19 TRBD1 ASSGRDRGPDTQY
TRBV12-3/TRBV12-4 . ASSFNSGTEAF
TRBV12-3/TRBV12-4 . ASSLFRVYEQY
TRBV6-2/TRBV6-3 TRBD2 ASSYPTSGSVGSYEQY
TRBV28 TRBD1 ASRHGTAFTGELF
TRBV28 TRBD1 ASSSTRTGGGYT
TRBV4-1 TRBD2 ASSQGPGLVTAGELF
TRBV7-9 . ASSLVGGETQY
TRBV6-4 TRBD1 ASSDLGQWSYEQY
TRBV6-5 TRBD1 ASRYGGQGRSYEQY
TRBV28 . ASSLPSRVAGEWGRETQY
TRBV9 TRBD1 ASSLQGAREQF
TRBV19 . ASSSRERLYEQY